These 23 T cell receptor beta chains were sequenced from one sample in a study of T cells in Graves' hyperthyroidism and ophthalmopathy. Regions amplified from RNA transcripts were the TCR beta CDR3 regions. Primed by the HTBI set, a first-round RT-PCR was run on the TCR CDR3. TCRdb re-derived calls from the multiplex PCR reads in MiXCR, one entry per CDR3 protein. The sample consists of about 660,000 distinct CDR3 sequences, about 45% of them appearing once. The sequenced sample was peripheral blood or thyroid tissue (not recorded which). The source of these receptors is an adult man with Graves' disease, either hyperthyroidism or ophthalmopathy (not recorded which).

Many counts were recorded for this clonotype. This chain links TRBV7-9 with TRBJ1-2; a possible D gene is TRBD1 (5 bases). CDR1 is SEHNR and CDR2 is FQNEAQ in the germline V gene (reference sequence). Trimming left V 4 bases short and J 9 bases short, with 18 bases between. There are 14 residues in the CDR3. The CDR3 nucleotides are TGTGCCAGCAGCTACCCCGGGGCAGGGATGAGCTACACCTTC. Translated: CASSYPGAGMSYTF.

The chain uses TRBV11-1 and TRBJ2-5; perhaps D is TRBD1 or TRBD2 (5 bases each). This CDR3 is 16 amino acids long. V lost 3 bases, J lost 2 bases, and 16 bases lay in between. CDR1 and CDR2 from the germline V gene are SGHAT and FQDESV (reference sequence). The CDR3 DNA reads TGTGCCAGCAGCTTTGGTAGCCGGGACGGACAAGAGACCCAGTACTTC. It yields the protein CASSFGSRDGQETQYF. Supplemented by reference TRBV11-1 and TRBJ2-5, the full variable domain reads EAEVAQSPRYKITEKSQAVAFWCDPISGHATLYWYRQILGQGPELLVQFQDESVVDDSQLPKDRFSAERLKGVDSTLKIQPAELGDSAMYLCASSFGSRDGQETQYFGPGTRLLVL.

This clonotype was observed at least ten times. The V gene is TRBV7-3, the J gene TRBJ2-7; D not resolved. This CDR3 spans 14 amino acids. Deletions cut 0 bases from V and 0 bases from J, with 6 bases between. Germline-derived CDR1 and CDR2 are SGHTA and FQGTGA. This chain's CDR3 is CASSLTGLSYEQYF. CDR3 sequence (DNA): TGTGCCAGCAGCTTAACAGGGCTCTCCTACGAGCAGTACTTC.

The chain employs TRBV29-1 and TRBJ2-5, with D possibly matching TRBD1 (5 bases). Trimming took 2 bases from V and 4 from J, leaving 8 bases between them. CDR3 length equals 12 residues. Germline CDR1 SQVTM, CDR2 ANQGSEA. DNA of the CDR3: TGCAGCGTTGAAAAAGGGGTAGAGACCCAGTACTTC. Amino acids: CSVEKGVETQYF.

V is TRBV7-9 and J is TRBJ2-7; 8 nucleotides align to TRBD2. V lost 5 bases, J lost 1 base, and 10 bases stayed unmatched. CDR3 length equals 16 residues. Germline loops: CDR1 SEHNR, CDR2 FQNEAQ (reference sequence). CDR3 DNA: TGTGCCAGCAGCCAAGACTTGAGCGGGGGATCCTACGAGCAGTACTTC. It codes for CASSQDLSGGSYEQYF.

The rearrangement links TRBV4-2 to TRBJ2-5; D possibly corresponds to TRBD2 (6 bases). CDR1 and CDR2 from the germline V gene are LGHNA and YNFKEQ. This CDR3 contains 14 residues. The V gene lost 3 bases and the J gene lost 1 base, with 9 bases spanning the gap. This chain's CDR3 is CASSQGGPQETQYF. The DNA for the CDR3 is TGTGCCAGCAGCCAGGGGGGTCCCCAAGAGACCCAGTACTTC.

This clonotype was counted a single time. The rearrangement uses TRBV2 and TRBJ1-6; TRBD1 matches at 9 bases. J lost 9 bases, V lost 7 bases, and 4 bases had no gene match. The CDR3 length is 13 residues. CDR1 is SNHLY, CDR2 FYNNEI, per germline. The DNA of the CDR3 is TGTGCCAGCAACCGGGACAGGGCTTCACCCCTCCACTTT. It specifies CASNRDRASPLHF. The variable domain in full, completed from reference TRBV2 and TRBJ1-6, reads EPEVTQTPSHQVTQMGQEVILRCVPISNHLYFYWYRQILGQKVEFLVSFYNNEISEKSEIFDDQFSVERPDGSNFTLKIRSTKLEDSAMYFCASNRDRASPLHFGNGTRLTVT.

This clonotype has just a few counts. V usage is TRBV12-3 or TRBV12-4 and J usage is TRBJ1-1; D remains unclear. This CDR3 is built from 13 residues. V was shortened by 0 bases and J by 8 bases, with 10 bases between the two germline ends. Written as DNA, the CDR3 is TGTGCCAGCAGTTTAGCAGCTTCTACCGAAGCTTTCTTT. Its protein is CASSLAASTEAFF.

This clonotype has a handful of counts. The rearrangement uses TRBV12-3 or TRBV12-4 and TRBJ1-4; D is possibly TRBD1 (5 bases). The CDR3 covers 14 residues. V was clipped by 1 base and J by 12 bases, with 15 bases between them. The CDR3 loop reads CASSLDVSARELFF. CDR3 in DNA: TGTGCCAGCAGTTTAGATGTGTCAGCCAGGGAACTGTTTTTT.

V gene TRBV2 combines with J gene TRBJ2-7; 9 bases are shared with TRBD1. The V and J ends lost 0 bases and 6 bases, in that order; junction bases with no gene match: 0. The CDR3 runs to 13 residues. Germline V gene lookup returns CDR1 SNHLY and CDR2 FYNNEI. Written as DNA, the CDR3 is TGTGCCAGCAGTGAAGCGGACAGGGGCGAGCAGTACTTC. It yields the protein CASSEADRGEQYF.

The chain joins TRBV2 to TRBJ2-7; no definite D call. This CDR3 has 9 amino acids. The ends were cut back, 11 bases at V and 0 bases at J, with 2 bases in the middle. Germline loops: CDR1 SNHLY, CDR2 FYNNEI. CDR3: CAGSYEQYF. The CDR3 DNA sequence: TGTGCCGGCTCCTACGAGCAGTACTTC. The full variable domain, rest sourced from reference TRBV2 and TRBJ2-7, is EPEVTQTPSHQVTQMGQEVILRCVPISNHLYFYWYRQILGQKVEFLVSFYNNEISEKSEIFDDQFSVERPDGSNFTLKIRSTKLEDSAMYFCAGSYEQYFGPGTRLTVT.

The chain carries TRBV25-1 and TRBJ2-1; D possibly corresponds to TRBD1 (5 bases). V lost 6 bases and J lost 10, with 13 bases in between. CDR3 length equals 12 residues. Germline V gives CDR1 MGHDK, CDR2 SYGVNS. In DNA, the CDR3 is TGTGCCAGCAGCTTCTCGGACACAGAGCAGTTCTTC. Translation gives CASSFSDTEQFF.

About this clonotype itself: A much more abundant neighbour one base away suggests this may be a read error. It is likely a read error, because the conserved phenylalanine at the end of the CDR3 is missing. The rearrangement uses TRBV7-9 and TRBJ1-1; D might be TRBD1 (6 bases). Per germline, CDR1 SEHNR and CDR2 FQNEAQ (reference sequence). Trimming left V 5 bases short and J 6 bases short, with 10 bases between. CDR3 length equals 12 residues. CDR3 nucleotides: TGTGCCAGCAGCCCACAGGGTGCTGAAGCTTTCCTT. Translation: CASSPQGAEAFL.

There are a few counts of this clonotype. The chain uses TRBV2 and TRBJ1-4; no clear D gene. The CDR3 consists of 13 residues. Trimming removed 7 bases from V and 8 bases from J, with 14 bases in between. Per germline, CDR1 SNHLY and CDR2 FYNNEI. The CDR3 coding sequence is TGTGCCAGCAAACACGAGGATAGGGAAAAACTGTTTTTT. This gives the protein CASKHEDREKLFF.

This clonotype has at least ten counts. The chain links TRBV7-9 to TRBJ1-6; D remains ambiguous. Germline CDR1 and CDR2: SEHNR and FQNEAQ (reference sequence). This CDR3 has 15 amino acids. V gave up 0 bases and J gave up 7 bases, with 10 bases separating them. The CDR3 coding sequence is TGTGCCAGCAGCTTAGCGTGGACGAAAAATTCACCCCTCCACTTT. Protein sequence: CASSLAWTKNSPLHF.

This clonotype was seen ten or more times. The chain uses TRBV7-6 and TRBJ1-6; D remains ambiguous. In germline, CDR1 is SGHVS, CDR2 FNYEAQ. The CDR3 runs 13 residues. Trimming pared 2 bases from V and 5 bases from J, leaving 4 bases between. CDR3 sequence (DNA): TGTGCCAGCAGCTTATCCCATAATTCACCCCTCCACTTT. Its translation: CASSLSHNSPLHF.

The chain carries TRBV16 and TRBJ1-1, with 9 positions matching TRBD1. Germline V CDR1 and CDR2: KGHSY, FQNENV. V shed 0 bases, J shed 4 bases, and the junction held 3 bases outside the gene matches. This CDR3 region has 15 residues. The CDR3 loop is CASSQSADRGTEAFF. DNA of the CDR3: TGTGCCAGCAGCCAATCTGCGGACAGGGGCACTGAAGCTTTCTTT.

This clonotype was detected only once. Written as DNA, the CDR3 is TGTGCCAGCAGCTTCCGGGACAGGGGTCCCACTGGAAACACCATATATTTT. It yields the protein CASSFRDRGPTGNTIYF. V and J are TRBV7-9 and TRBJ1-3; 10 nucleotides line up with TRBD1. Per germline, CDR1 SEHNR and CDR2 FQNEAQ (reference sequence). CDR3 size: 17 residues. The junction had 7 bases not matched to a gene; V was cut back by 3 bases and J by 2 bases. Using reference TRBV7-9 and TRBJ1-3 for the parts outside the CDR3, the full variable domain is DTGVSQNPRHKITKRGQNVTFRCDPISEHNRLYWYRQTLGQGPEFLTYFQNEAQLEKSRLLSDRFSAERPKGSFSTLEIQRTEQGDSAMYLCASSFRDRGPTGNTIYFGEGSWLTVV.

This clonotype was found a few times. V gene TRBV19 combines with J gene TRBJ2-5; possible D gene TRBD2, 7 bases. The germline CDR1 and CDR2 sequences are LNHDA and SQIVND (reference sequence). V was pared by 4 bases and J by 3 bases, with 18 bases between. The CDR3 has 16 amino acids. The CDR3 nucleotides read TGTGCCAGTAGTAAACATGGGGGGGCCGACAAAGAGACCCAGTACTTC. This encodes CASSKHGGADKETQYF. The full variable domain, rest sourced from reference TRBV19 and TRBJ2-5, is DGGITQSPKYLFRKEGQNVTLSCEQNLNHDAMYWYRQDPGQGLRLIYYSQIVNDFQKGDIAEGYSVSREKKESFPLTVTSAQKNPTAFYLCASSKHGGADKETQYFGPGTRLLVL.

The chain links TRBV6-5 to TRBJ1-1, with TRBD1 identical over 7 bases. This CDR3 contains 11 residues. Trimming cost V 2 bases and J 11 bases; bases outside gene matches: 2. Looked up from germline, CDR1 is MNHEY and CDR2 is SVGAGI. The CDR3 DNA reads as TGTGCCAGCAGTTACAAGGGGGCGGCTTTCTTT. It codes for CASSYKGAAFF.

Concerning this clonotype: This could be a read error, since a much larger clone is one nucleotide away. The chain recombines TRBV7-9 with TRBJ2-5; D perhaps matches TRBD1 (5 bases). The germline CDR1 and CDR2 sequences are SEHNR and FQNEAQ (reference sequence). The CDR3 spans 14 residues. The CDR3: CASSLDAGRETQHF. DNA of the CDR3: TGTGCCAGCAGCTTAGACGCAGGGCGAGAGACCCAGCACTTC.

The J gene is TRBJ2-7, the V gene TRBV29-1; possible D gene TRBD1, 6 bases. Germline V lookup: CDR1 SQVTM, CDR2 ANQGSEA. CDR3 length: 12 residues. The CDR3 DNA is TGCAGAACCGGGGACACCACCTACGAGCAGTACTTC. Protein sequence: CRTGDTTYEQYF.

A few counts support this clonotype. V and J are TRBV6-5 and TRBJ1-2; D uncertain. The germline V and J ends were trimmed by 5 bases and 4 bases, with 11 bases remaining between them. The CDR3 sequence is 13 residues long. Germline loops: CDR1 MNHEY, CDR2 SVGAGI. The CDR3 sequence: CASSPDTFYGYTF. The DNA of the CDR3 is TGTGCCAGCAGTCCTGACACCTTCTATGGCTACACCTTC.